This T cell receptor beta chain was observed in a study of T cell changes during pregnancy in multiple sclerosis. The repertoire was sequenced with immunoSEQ multiplex PCR; TCRdb's copy has only in-frame clones and lacks some. This table has 40,000 to 50,000 clones, 80% to 90% appearing once. J gave up 2 bases and V 0 bases, and 11 bases lay outside the gene matches. Germline V lookup: CDR1 LGHNA, CDR2 YSLEER. CDR3 size: 18 residues. This specimen consisted of CD4+ T cells from peripheral blood mononuclear cells, obtained in the first trimester of pregnancy. V gene TRBV4-3 combines with J gene TRBJ2-7; 9 nucleotides agree with TRBD2. This clonotype was obtained from a female donor with multiple sclerosis, enrolled in a pregnancy study. CDR3 sequence reads: CASSQDLSGGLATYEQYF. CDR3 bases: TGCGCCAGCAGCCAAGATCTTTCGGGGGGACTAGCTACCTACGAGCAGTACTTC.